This T cell receptor beta chain was retrieved from a study of shared clonotypes between healthy human individuals. Germline V lookup: CDR1 SGDLS, CDR2 YYNGEE. The ends lost 0 bases at V and 0 bases at J; junction bases unmatched: 9. There are 18 residues in the CDR3. Data came from immunoSEQ multiplex PCR; TCRdb stores just in-frame clones and leaves some out. Here the sample spans about 2.4 million clones, 90% to 95% being singletons. The sequence was obtained from a young man in good health. Some clones in this sample may be carry-over from other donors' samples. The V call is TRBV9, the J call TRBJ1-3; 7 bases map to TRBD1. The sequenced material came from naive CD4+ T cells from PBMCs. Subset defined: CD45RA+ positively selected. CDR3 bases: TGTGCCAGCAGCGTAGGGTTGACAGGGCGCATCTCTGGAAACACCATATATTTT. Translation: CASSVGLTGRISGNTIYF.